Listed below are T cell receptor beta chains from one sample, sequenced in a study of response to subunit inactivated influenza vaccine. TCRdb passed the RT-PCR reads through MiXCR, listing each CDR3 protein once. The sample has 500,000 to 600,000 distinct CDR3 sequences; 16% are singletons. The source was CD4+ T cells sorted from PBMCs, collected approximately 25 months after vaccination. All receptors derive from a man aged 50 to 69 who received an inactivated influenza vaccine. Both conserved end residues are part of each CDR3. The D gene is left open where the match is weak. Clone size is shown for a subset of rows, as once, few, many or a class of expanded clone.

cdr3_nt: TGTGCCAGCAGCCAAGTCCTAAGATCTTACTCTGGAAACACCATATATTTT
cdr3_aa: CASSQVLRSYSGNTIYF
v_call: TRBV3-1
j_call: TRBJ1-3
d_call: -
clone_size: many

cdr3_nt: TGTGCCAGCAGCGTCTCAAGCGGGAGTAATTCACCCCTCCACTTT
cdr3_aa: CASSVSSGSNSPLHF
v_call: TRBV9
j_call: TRBJ1-6
d_call: -
clone_size: -

cdr3_nt: TGTGCCAGCAGCCAAGGTGGGACTAGCATTAGCGAGCAGTACTTC
cdr3_aa: CASSQGGTSISEQYF
v_call: TRBV14
j_call: TRBJ2-7
d_call: TRBD2
clone_size: -

cdr3_nt: TGCAGTGCTCCCCCAAAGGGGGCGGGTGGCTACACCTTC
cdr3_aa: CSAPPKGAGGYTF
v_call: TRBV20-1
j_call: TRBJ1-2
d_call: TRBD1
clone_size: -

cdr3_nt: TGTGCCAGCAGCGCCCGACTAGCAAACAATGAGCAGTTCTTC
cdr3_aa: CASSARLANNEQFF
v_call: TRBV7-2
j_call: TRBJ2-1
d_call: TRBD2
clone_size: few

cdr3_nt: TGTGCCTGGAGATCAACAGGGACCTATGGCTACACCTTC
cdr3_aa: CAWRSTGTYGYTF
v_call: TRBV30
j_call: TRBJ1-2
d_call: -
clone_size: -

cdr3_nt: TGCAGTGCTAGCCCCGGTGGGAATCCCTACAATGAGCAGTTCTTC
cdr3_aa: CSASPGGNPYNEQFF
v_call: TRBV20-1
j_call: TRBJ2-1
d_call: -
clone_size: -

cdr3_nt: TGTGCCAGCAGCTTAGCGGGTCAGGACCTAAGCAATCAGCCCCAGCATTTT
cdr3_aa: CASSLAGQDLSNQPQHF
v_call: TRBV7-9
j_call: TRBJ1-5
d_call: -
clone_size: many

cdr3_nt: TGTGCCAGCAGCTCAGGACAAAGCAGGCAGCATGGCTACACCTTC
cdr3_aa: CASSSGQSRQHGYTF
v_call: TRBV7-2
j_call: TRBJ1-2
d_call: -
clone_size: many

cdr3_nt: TGTGCCAGCAGCAAGGACAGGGGGAGGACTGAAGCTTTCTTT
cdr3_aa: CASSKDRGRTEAFF
v_call: TRBV5-5
j_call: TRBJ1-1
d_call: TRBD1
clone_size: -

cdr3_nt: TGTGCCAGCAGCTTAGGAGGGACAGGGATAGGCCACGAGCAGTACTTC
cdr3_aa: CASSLGGTGIGHEQYF
v_call: TRBV7-2
j_call: TRBJ2-7
d_call: TRBD1
clone_size: -

cdr3_nt: TGTGCCAGCAGCCCCCCGGGGGTATACAATGAGCAGTTCTTC
cdr3_aa: CASSPPGVYNEQFF
v_call: TRBV11-2
j_call: TRBJ2-1
d_call: -
clone_size: -

cdr3_nt: TGTGCCAGCAGTCCCGGTCCCCGGTATAGCAATCAGCCCCAGCATTTT
cdr3_aa: CASSPGPRYSNQPQHF
v_call: TRBV7-2
j_call: TRBJ1-5
d_call: -
clone_size: few

cdr3_nt: TGCGCCAGCAACTCAGGGGGAGGGGATACGCAGTATTTT
cdr3_aa: CASNSGGGDTQYF
v_call: TRBV5-1
j_call: TRBJ2-3
d_call: -
clone_size: -

cdr3_nt: TGCAGTGCTAGAGATTCCGCGGGGGGCTACTACAATGAGCAGTTCTTC
cdr3_aa: CSARDSAGGYYNEQFF
v_call: TRBV20-1
j_call: TRBJ2-1
d_call: TRBD2
clone_size: few

cdr3_nt: TGCAGTGCTAGCGAACCGGGACAGCACTTTAAAGGGCAGTTCTTC
cdr3_aa: CSASEPGQHFKGQFF
v_call: TRBV20-1
j_call: TRBJ2-1
d_call: TRBD1
clone_size: -

cdr3_nt: TGCAGTGCCGTGGGACTAGATACAAATGAGCAGTTCTTC
cdr3_aa: CSAVGLDTNEQFF
v_call: TRBV20-1
j_call: TRBJ2-1
d_call: TRBD2
clone_size: -

cdr3_nt: TGTGCCAGCAGCTCGTATACAGGGACGGCTGAAGCTTTCTTT
cdr3_aa: CASSSYTGTAEAFF
v_call: TRBV7-2
j_call: TRBJ1-1
d_call: -
clone_size: many

cdr3_nt: TGCAGTGCCCAAGGGACTAGCGGGAGTAAGTTCTTC
cdr3_aa: CSAQGTSGSKFF
v_call: TRBV20-1
j_call: TRBJ2-1
d_call: TRBD2
clone_size: -

cdr3_nt: TGCGCCAGCAGCCCGACGGGGGGGACACCGTATGGCTACACCTTC
cdr3_aa: CASSPTGGTPYGYTF
v_call: TRBV5-1
j_call: TRBJ1-2
d_call: -
clone_size: many

cdr3_nt: TGCGCCAGCAGCCAAGATTTTCAGGGAGCTTACGAGCAGTACTTC
cdr3_aa: CASSQDFQGAYEQYF
v_call: TRBV4-3
j_call: TRBJ2-7
d_call: -
clone_size: few

cdr3_nt: TGTGCCAGCAGTGTTGTGGTTAGCACAGATACGCAGTATTTT
cdr3_aa: CASSVVVSTDTQYF
v_call: TRBV2
j_call: TRBJ2-3
d_call: -
clone_size: few

cdr3_nt: TGTGCCAGTAGACCGGGACACCTAATTTACGAGCAGTACTTC
cdr3_aa: CASRPGHLIYEQYF
v_call: TRBV19
j_call: TRBJ2-7
d_call: -
clone_size: few

cdr3_nt: TGTGCCAGCAGCCGGGGGGAGAAGACCCAGTACTTC
cdr3_aa: CASSRGEKTQYF
v_call: TRBV3-1
j_call: TRBJ2-5
d_call: -
clone_size: few

cdr3_nt: TGTGCCAGCAGCCAAGATCCAGCTGTATCCACTGAAGCTTTCTTT
cdr3_aa: CASSQDPAVSTEAFF
v_call: TRBV4-2
j_call: TRBJ1-1
d_call: -
clone_size: -

cdr3_nt: TGTGCCAGCAAAGGACAGGGGCCCCCCTACGAGCAGTACTTC
cdr3_aa: CASKGQGPPYEQYF
v_call: TRBV6-2/TRBV6-3
j_call: TRBJ2-7
d_call: TRBD1
clone_size: -

cdr3_nt: TGTGCCAGCAGCGTAGGGGTGAGATCGAACGAGCAGTACTTC
cdr3_aa: CASSVGVRSNEQYF
v_call: TRBV9
j_call: TRBJ2-7
d_call: -
clone_size: few

cdr3_nt: TGCAGTGCTAGAGTTCATAGCGGGAGTGGTTTCAATGAGCAGTTCTTC
cdr3_aa: CSARVHSGSGFNEQFF
v_call: TRBV20-1
j_call: TRBJ2-1
d_call: TRBD2
clone_size: few